Given below is one T cell receptor beta chain in context. All enrollees were about 18 to 89 years old and from 24 US areas. Participants' own reports of clinical history determined their cohort assignment. Someone with COVID-19 had been met by exposed participants within 2 weeks before study entry. This entry belongs to a study of blood T cell repertoires in COVID-19. Original processing methods: Amplification from reference gene primers served as the basis for estimated nucleated cell counts. This table comes from immunoSEQ multiplex PCR, and its TCRdb copy is limited to in-frame clones, with some not included. D and trimming were read from the DNA, whereas the V and J calls and clone size are those reported in that table. Of approximately 270,000 clones in the sample, more than 85% were seen once. The V end was cut by 0 bases, the J end by 0 bases, with 7 bases between. CDR1 LGHDT and CDR2 YNNKEL come from the germline V gene (reference sequence). This CDR3 has 15 residues.

Sequencing was done on a sample of PBMCs or T cells enriched from blood (not recorded which). This chain links TRBV3-1 (or the pseudogene TRBV3-2) with TRBJ2-3; unclear D gene. The receptor comes from a man aged 40-50 years who had been exposed to COVID-19. In nucleotides, the CDR3 is TGTGCCAGCAGCCAAGATCTACCTAGCACAGATACGCAGTATTTT. Its protein product is CASSQDLPSTDTQYF.